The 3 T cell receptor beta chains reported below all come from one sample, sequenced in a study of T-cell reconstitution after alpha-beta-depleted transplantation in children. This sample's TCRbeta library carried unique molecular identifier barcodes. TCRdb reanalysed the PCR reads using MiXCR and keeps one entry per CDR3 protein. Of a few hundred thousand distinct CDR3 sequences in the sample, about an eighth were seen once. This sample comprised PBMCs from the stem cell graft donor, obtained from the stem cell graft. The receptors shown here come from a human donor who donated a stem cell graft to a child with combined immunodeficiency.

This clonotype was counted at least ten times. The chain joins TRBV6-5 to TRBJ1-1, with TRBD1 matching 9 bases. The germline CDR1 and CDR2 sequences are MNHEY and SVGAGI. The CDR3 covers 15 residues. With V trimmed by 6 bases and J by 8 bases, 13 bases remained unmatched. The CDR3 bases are TGTGCCAGCAGCCGAAACAGGGGGCGGCCCGAAGAAGCTTTCTTT. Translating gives CASSRNRGRPEEAFF.

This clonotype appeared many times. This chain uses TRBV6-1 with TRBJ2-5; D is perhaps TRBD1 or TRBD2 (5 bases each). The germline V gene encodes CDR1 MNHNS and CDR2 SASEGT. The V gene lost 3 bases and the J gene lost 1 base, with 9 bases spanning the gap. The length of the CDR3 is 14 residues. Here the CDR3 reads CASSDPGTQETQYF. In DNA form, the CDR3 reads TGTGCCAGCAGTGACCCGGGGACCCAAGAGACCCAGTACTTC.

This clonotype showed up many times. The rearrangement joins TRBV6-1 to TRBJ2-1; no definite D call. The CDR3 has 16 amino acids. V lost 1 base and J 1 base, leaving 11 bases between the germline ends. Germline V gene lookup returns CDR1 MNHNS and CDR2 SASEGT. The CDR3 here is CASSEEGSSSYNEQFF. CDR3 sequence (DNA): TGTGCCAGCAGTGAAGAGGGCAGTTCGTCCTACAATGAGCAGTTCTTC.